This TCR beta chain was sequenced in a study of cytomegalovirus exposure and HLA in healthy donors. Overall study context: Researchers previously reported finding fewer than 120 million unique TCR beta sequences from 170 million or so T cells.

The length of the CDR3 is 16 residues. V shed 3 bases and J shed 4 bases, with 18 bases lying between them. Germline lookup yields CDR1 ENHRY and CDR2 SYGVKD. On this clone: No antigen is known for it.

Study results and caveats: Across donors, presence/absence analyses took sequencing depth to be roughly uniform.

PCR employed 60 Vbeta and 13 Jbeta primers. The table came from immunoSEQ multiplex PCR; TCRdb's copy has only in-frame clones and leaves some out. The sample lists over 150,000 clones, just under 80% occurring once. This clonotype was sampled from a woman aged 50 to 60 in good health and CMV-seropositive. The sequenced sample consisted of PBMCs. The chain recombines TRBV10-3 with TRBJ1-2; a possible D gene is TRBD1 (5 bases). This chain's CDR3 is CAISDEQGGLVYGYTF. The CDR3 bases are TGTGCCATCAGTGACGAGCAGGGAGGTCTGGTCTATGGCTACACCTTC.